Sequencing of this T cell receptor beta chain was carried out in a study of T cells in Graves' hyperthyroidism and ophthalmopathy. The wider study: The authors collected peripheral blood at initial diagnosis, before any treatment.

Authors of the study amplified TCR beta CDR3 regions from RNA transcripts. A first-round RT-PCR of the TCR CDR3 used the HTBI primer set. TCRdb reanalysed the multiplex PCR reads using MiXCR and keeps one entry per CDR3 protein. This table has 600,000 or so distinct CDR3 sequences, about 16% appearing once. The V end lost 5 bases, the J end lost 9 bases, and 8 bases lay between the germline ends. The CDR3 runs to 12 residues. The patients, who ranged from 18 to 65 in age, presented with newly diagnosed hyperthyroidism lasting under 2 months. Orbital computed tomography, thyroid ultrasound, serum thyroxine and TRAb, and clinical symptoms together informed the diagnoses. The PBMCs had their origin in more than 9.5 ml of fresh peripheral blood.

V and J are TRBV12-3 or TRBV12-4 and TRBJ1-6; D remains unclear. Input material: blood. The sequence came from a woman younger than 45 with Graves' hyperthyroidism. The CDR3 protein is CASSLTGSPLHF. Here the CDR3 DNA reads TGTGCCAGCAGTCTGACGGGTTCACCCCTCCACTTT.